A selection of T cell receptor beta chains follows, all from one sample in a study of beta chain features in type 1 diabetes. TCRdb's table, derived via immunoSEQ multiplex PCR, lists solely in-frame clones and lacks some. Counted here are 500,000 to 700,000 clones, 15% occurring once; the ten biggest clones make up around 0.1%. Sequenced sample: naive CD4+ T cells from blood. These receptors originate from a man aged 18 to 35 in good health. Each CDR3 is given with its conserved first and last residue. Fields, in order: J gene, clone size, D gene, V gene, CDR3 protein, CDR3 DNA. A D gene is named only where the DNA matches it firmly. Not all rows give a size; the values are once, few, many and, for expanded clones, a class.

>TRBJ2-7|few|NA|TRBV28
CASNLQSSYEQYF
TGTGCCAGCAACCTACAGAGCTCCTACGAGCAGTACTTC
>TRBJ2-7|few|NA|TRBV5-6
CASSRRGSVSYEQYF
TGTGCCAGCAGCCGCCGGGGGTCGGTCTCCTACGAGCAGTACTTC
>TRBJ1-4|NA|NA|TRBV4-2
CASSAQEKLFF
TGTGCCAGCAGCGCCCAGGAAAAACTGTTTTTT
>TRBJ2-7|NA|TRBD1|TRBV7-3
CASSLYRGEQYF
TGTGCCAGCAGCCTGTACAGGGGCGAGCAGTACTTC
>TRBJ1-2|NA|NA|TRBV19
CASSFLLGGYTF
TGTGCCAGTAGTTTTCTACTTGGCGGCTACACCTTC
>TRBJ2-1|few|NA|TRBV11-3
CASSLDLANEQFF
TGTGCCAGCAGCTTAGATCTGGCCAATGAGCAGTTCTTC
>TRBJ2-5|few|TRBD1|TRBV5-4
CASSRRDRSSASTQYF
TGTGCCAGCAGCCGCAGGGACAGGAGCTCCGCGTCGACCCAGTACTTC
>TRBJ1-3|few|NA|TRBV28
CASSFYRVGADTIYF
TGTGCCAGCAGTTTTTACCGGGTTGGAGCAGACACCATATATTTT
>TRBJ1-5|NA|NA|TRBV7-2
CASSLSSRAYSNQPQHF
TGTGCCAGCAGCTTAAGTTCAAGGGCCTATAGCAATCAGCCCCAGCATTTT
>TRBJ2-3|NA|TRBD2|TRBV10-3
CAISELAGSTDTQYF
TGTGCCATCAGTGAACTAGCGGGGTCCACAGATACGCAGTATTTT
>TRBJ1-2|few|NA|TRBV4-3
CASSQDLGQANYGYTF
TGCGCCAGCAGCCAAGATTTGGGCCAAGCTAACTATGGCTACACCTTC
>TRBJ2-1|NA|TRBD2|TRBV27
CASSFKTGPQTSGAYNEQFF
TGTGCCAGCAGTTTCAAGACAGGGCCTCAGACTAGCGGGGCCTACAATGAGCAGTTCTTC
>TRBJ2-7|NA|NA|TRBV5-6
CASSPMAAGSYEQYF
TGTGCCAGCAGCCCCATGGCGGCAGGATCGTACGAGCAGTACTTC
>TRBJ2-2|NA|NA|TRBV7-3
CASRWGRDTGELFF
TGTGCCAGCCGGTGGGGTCGGGACACCGGGGAGCTGTTTTTT
>TRBJ1-2|few|NA|TRBV6-6
CASSYSSIDYGYTF
TGTGCCAGCAGTTACTCGTCCATTGACTATGGCTACACCTTC
>TRBJ2-4|NA|NA|TRBV28
CASSLRAGAKNIQYF
TGTGCCAGCAGTTTGAGGGCAGGGGCCAAAAACATTCAGTACTTC
>TRBJ1-1|NA|NA|TRBV28
CASSLDPGRGTEAFF
TGTGCCAGCAGTTTAGACCCGGGACGGGGCACTGAAGCTTTCTTT
>TRBJ1-5|NA|NA|TRBV5-1
CASSLEGIGNQPQHF
TGCGCCAGCAGCTTGGAGGGGATAGGCAATCAGCCCCAGCATTTT
>TRBJ2-1|NA|TRBD2|TRBV19
CASSTRGPTSGVYNEQFF
TGTGCCAGTAGCACCAGAGGGCCGACTAGCGGGGTCTACAATGAGCAGTTCTTC
>TRBJ2-7|few|TRBD2|TRBV11-1
CASRTGTTLSYEQYF
TGTGCCAGCAGGACCGGGACTACTCTCTCCTACGAGCAGTACTTC
>TRBJ2-1|few|NA|TRBV7-2
CASSLFREPFF
TGTGCCAGCAGCTTATTTAGGGAGCCGTTCTTC
>TRBJ2-4|NA|NA|TRBV4-3
CASSQVERVAKNIQYF
TGCGCCAGCAGCCAAGTAGAGCGAGTAGCCAAAAACATTCAGTACTTC
>TRBJ2-2|few|NA|TRBV5-4
CASSPKGAPGTGELFF
TGTGCCAGCAGCCCCAAGGGAGCCCCGGGCACCGGGGAGCTGTTTTTT
>TRBJ2-7|NA|NA|TRBV7-9
CASSLEGGGTYEQYF
TGTGCCAGCAGCTTAGAAGGGGGAGGGACCTACGAGCAGTACTTC
>TRBJ1-2|few|NA|TRBV28
CASTWGRESGYTF
TGTGCCAGCACCTGGGGGAGGGAAAGCGGCTACACCTTC
>TRBJ1-1|NA|NA|TRBV4-3
CASSQDRWVNTEAFF
TGCGCCAGCAGCCAAGATCGTTGGGTGAACACTGAAGCTTTCTTT
>TRBJ1-3|few|NA|TRBV6-5
CASSYSGGIAGNTIYF
TGTGCCAGCAGTTACAGCGGGGGCATAGCTGGAAACACCATATATTTT
>TRBJ2-7|NA|TRBD2|TRBV5-1
CASSGRTSGSSGQYF
TGCGCCAGCAGCGGCAGGACTAGCGGGTCCTCGGGGCAGTACTTC
>TRBJ1-1|NA|NA|TRBV29-1
CSVRLNTEAFF
TGCAGCGTTAGGTTGAACACTGAAGCTTTCTTT
>TRBJ1-5|NA|NA|TRBV5-6
CASSLGGDQPQHF
TGTGCCAGCAGCTTGGGAGGGGATCAGCCCCAGCATTTT
>TRBJ2-7|once|TRBD1|TRBV10-1
CASDWDSTYEQYF
TGCGCCAGCGACTGGGACAGCACCTACGAGCAGTACTTC
>TRBJ2-5|NA|NA|TRBV23-1
CASSHSSGHLETQYF
TGCGCCAGCAGTCATTCATCGGGACACCTAGAGACCCAGTACTTC
>TRBJ1-1|few|NA|TRBV15
CATSRDRGQVEEF
TGTGCCACCAGCAGAGATCGGGGCCAGGTGGAGGAGTTT
>TRBJ1-2|few|TRBD1|TRBV10-3
CAISAGQGSQGYTF
TGTGCCATCAGCGCGGGACAGGGTTCTCAAGGCTACACCTTC
>TRBJ1-1|NA|NA|TRBV6-5
CASSSPGGTEAFF
TGTGCCAGCAGTTCCCCCGGAGGCACTGAAGCTTTCTTT
>TRBJ1-2|NA|NA|TRBV6-1
CASSVGRNYGYTF
TGTGCCAGCAGTGTCGGGAGAAACTATGGCTACACCTTC
>TRBJ2-1|few|NA|TRBV7-2
CASTPPELREQFF
TGTGCCAGCACCCCTCCGGAGCTTCGTGAGCAGTTCTTC
>TRBJ1-1|NA|NA|TRBV15
CATSRPAWGSTEAFF
TGTGCCACCAGCAGACCCGCCTGGGGGAGTACTGAAGCTTTCTTT
>TRBJ1-2|NA|NA|TRBV6-5
CASSSERLNYGYTF
TGTGCCAGCAGTTCGGAGAGGCTTAACTATGGCTACACCTTC
>TRBJ1-2|few|NA|TRBV9
CASSVDRPGVDYGYTF
TGTGCCAGCAGCGTCGATAGGCCAGGGGTGGACTATGGCTACACCTTC
>TRBJ1-1|NA|TRBD1|TRBV7-2
CASSLWTGSNTEAFF
TGTGCCAGCAGCTTATGGACAGGCTCGAACACTGAAGCTTTCTTT
>TRBJ1-1|NA|NA|TRBV7-2
CASSSRTATEAFF
TGTGCCAGCAGCTCTAGGACGGCCACTGAAGCTTTCTTT
>TRBJ1-1|NA|NA|TRBV1
CTSSRSQGCNTEAFF
TGCACCAGCAGCCGATCACAGGGCTGTAACACTGAAGCTTTCTTT
>TRBJ1-2|few|NA|TRBV29-1
CSVRGQWYGYTF
TGCAGCGTTCGAGGGCAATGGTATGGCTACACCTTC